This TCR beta chain was identified in a study of a mutant IDH1 vaccine in newly diagnosed glioma. About the study: With temozolomide cycles, or 4-6 weeks after radiotherapy alone, vaccination was started. The timing of visit V12 was week 35, and that of visit V13 was week 47.

This CDR3 spans 15 amino acids. V shed 3 bases and J 3 bases; nucleotides not matched to a gene: 5. Germline CDR1 and CDR2: MNHNS and SASEGT. Details on this clone: Its cognate antigen is unknown.

Time point defined: week 47, end of study. Each dose of the vaccine consisted of 300 ug of mutant IDH1 20-mer peptide, with topical imiquimod. Eight vaccinations went to patients in weeks 1, 3, 5, 7, 11, 15, 19, 23. Measured with immunoSEQ multiplex PCR; TCRdb has only the in-frame clones, and not every one. This table has roughly 32,000 clones, more than 70% appearing once. The study's findings and limits: Vaccination elicited immune responses in roughly 93% of patients.

The chain links TRBV6-1 to TRBJ2-7; TRBD1 agrees at 10 bases. Source: PBMCs, taken from a glioma patient whose treatment included an IDH1 peptide vaccine. This sequence originates from a man between 35 and 55 years old with glioma. The CDR3 region is CASSDRDRGVYEQYF. The CDR3 DNA sequence: TGTGCCAGCAGTGACCGGGACAGGGGAGTCTACGAGCAGTACTTC.